Sequencing of this T cell receptor (beta chain) was carried out in a study of T cells in tumors after PD-1 blockade. Study context: Either cemiplimab 350 mg every 2 weeks or pembrolizumab 200 mg every 3 weeks was given.

Turning to this clone: Its antigen remains unknown.

General observations from the study: Peripheral recruitment is suggested, as some novel exhausted tumor clones were in pre-treatment blood.

Repertoires were generated with immunoSEQ multiplex PCR, while TCRdb's copy carries only in-frame clones and drops some. The top ten hold 10% to 15% of the sample, which has 54,000 or so clones, about 82% seen once. V lost 8 bases and J lost 4, with 14 bases in between. Germline V gene sequence: CDR1 GTSNPN, CDR2 SVGIG (reference sequence). The CDR3 spans 12 residues. This specimen consisted of PBMCs, obtained before anti-PD-1 treatment. The clonotype originates from a human donor with basal cell carcinoma. This chain joins TRBV30 and TRBJ1-2; D is ambiguous. The DNA of the CDR3 is TGTGCCCGGGTAGTGCCCCCCTATGGCTACACCTTC. This gives the protein CARVVPPYGYTF. The variable domain in full, with the rest retrieved from reference TRBV30 and TRBJ1-2, is SQTIHQWPATLVQPVGSPLSLECTVEGTSNPNLYWYRQAAGRGLQLLFYSVGIGQISSEVPQNLSASRPQDRQFILSSKKLLLSDSGFYLCARVVPPYGYTFGSGTRLTVV.